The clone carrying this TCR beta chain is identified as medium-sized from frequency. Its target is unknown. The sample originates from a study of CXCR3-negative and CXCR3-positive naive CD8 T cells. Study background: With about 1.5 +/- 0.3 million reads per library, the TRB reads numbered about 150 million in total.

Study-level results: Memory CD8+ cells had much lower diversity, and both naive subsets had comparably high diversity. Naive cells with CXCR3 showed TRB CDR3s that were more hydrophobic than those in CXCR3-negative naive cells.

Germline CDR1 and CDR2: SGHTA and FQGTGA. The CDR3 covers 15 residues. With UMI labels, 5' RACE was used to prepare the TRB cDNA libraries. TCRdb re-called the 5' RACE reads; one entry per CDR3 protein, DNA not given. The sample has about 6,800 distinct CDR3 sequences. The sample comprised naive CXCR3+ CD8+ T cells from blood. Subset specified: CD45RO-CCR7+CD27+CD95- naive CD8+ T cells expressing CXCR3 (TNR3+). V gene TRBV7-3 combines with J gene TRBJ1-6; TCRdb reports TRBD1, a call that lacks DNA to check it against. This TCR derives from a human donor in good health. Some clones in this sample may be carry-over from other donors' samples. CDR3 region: CASSLTFDMGSPLHF.